The 6 T cell receptor beta chains in this list originate from one sample, sequenced in a study of blood T cell repertoires in COVID-19. Assay used: immunoSEQ multiplex PCR; TCRdb lists only in-frame clones, some missing. The table lists a few hundred thousand clones, approximately 83% of them singletons. Sequencing was done on a sample of peripheral blood. The source is a woman between 25 and 40 years old who had recovered from COVID-19.

V usage is TRBV28 and J usage is TRBJ1-5, with 7 bases fitting TRBD1. The CDR3 extends over 15 amino acids. CDR1 MDHEN and CDR2 SYDVKM come from the germline V gene. The trim removed 8 bases at V and 1 base at J, leaving 8 bases unmatched. CDR3 sequence: CASGPGQASNQPQHF. DNA for the CDR3: TGTGCCAGCGGCCCAGGACAGGCAAGCAATCAGCCCCAGCATTTT. The full variable domain, with the rest looked up from reference TRBV28 and TRBJ1-5, is DVKVTQSSRYLVKRTGEKVFLECVQDMDHENMFWYRQDPGLGLRLIYFSYDVKMKEKGDIPEGYSVSREKKERFSLILESASTNQTSMYLCASGPGQASNQPQHFGDGTRLSIL.

The chain has TRBV19 and TRBJ2-6; D is possibly TRBD1 (6 bases). Between the trimmed V and J ends, which lost 3 bases and 0 bases, there was a span of 9 bases. Germline V gene data show CDR1 as LNHDA and CDR2 as SQIVND (reference sequence). The CDR3 has 16 residues. The CDR3 protein is CASSITGNSGANVLTF. As DNA, the CDR3 is TGTGCCAGTAGTATTACAGGGAACTCTGGGGCCAACGTCCTGACTTTC.

This rearrangement joins TRBV4-2 to TRBJ2-7; 8 bases agree with TRBD2. This CDR3 has 14 residues. Germline V gene data show CDR1 as LGHNA and CDR2 as YNFKEQ. V shed 5 bases and J 0 bases; nucleotides not matched to a gene: 3. The CDR3 coding sequence is TGTGCCAGCAGCTGGGCGGGAGGCTCCTACGAGCAGTACTTC. Amino acids: CASSWAGGSYEQYF.

This clone has a handful of counts. One end of the junction does not line up with germline, which may come from a read error. The V call is TRBV30, the J call TRBJ2-7, with a tentative D call TRBD2 (6 bases). The germline V gene has CDR1 GTSNPN and CDR2 SVGIG (reference sequence). The CDR3 consists of 13 residues. The CDR3 protein is CAWSVQYWDSGDF. The CDR3 DNA reads TGTGCCTGGAGTGTACAATACTGGGACTCGGGAGACTTC.

The chain uses TRBV24-1 and TRBJ2-1, with D possibly matching TRBD2 (6 bases). This CDR3 spans 13 amino acids. The V gene's germline CDR1 is KGHDR and CDR2 SFDVKD. Trimming pared 6 bases from V and 6 bases from J, leaving 11 bases between. CDR3 coding DNA: TGTGCCACCAGTTCGTCGGGGGTCAATGAGCAGTTCTTC. This gives the protein CATSSSGVNEQFF.

CDR3 sequence (DNA): TGCAGCGTTGATCCGCCCTCCCGGAATTCACCCCTCCACTTT. Protein: CSVDPPSRNSPLHF. The chain has TRBV29-1 and TRBJ1-6, with D unresolved. V dropped 3 bases and J dropped 7 bases, with 13 bases sitting between them. Germline values: CDR1 SQVTM, CDR2 ANQGSEA. The CDR3 totals 14 residues.